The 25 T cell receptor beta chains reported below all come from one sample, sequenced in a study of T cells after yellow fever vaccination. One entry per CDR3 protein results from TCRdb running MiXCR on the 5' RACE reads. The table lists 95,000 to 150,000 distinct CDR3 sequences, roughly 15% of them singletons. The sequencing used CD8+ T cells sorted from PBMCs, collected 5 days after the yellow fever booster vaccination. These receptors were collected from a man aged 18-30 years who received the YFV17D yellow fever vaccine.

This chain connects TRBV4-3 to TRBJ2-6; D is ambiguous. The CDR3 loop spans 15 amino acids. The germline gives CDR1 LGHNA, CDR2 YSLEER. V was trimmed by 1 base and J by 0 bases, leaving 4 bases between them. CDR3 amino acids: CASSQGSSGANVLTF. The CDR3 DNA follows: TGCGCCAGCAGCCAAGGGAGCTCTGGGGCCAACGTCCTGACTTTC.

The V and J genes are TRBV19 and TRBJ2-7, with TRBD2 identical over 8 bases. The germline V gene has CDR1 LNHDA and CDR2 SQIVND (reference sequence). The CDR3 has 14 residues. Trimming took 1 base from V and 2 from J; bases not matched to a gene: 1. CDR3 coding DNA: TGTGCCAGTAGTATAGCGGGGGGGCCCTACGAGCAGTACTTC. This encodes CASSIAGGPYEQYF.

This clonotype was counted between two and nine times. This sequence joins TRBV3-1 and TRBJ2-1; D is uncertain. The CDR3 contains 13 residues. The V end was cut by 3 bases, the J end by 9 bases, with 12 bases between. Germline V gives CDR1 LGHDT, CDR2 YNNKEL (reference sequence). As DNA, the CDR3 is TGTGCCAGCAGCCAGAGGTCTAGTGCTGAGCAGTTCTTC. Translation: CASSQRSSAEQFF.

The CDR3: CASSYSKGAGADTQYF. CDR3 DNA: TGTGCCAGCAGTTACTCGAAGGGGGCAGGCGCAGATACGCAGTATTTT. The rearrangement links TRBV6-2 or TRBV6-3 to TRBJ2-3; TRBD1 aligns across 7 bases. From germline, CDR1 is MNHEY and CDR2 SVGEGT. Trimming cost V 0 bases and J 4 bases; bases outside gene matches: 7. This CDR3 is 16 amino acids long.

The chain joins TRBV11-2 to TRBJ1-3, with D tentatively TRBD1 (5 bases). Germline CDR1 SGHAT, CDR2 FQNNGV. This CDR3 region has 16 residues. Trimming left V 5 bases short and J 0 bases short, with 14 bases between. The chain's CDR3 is CASSTTGLTSGNTIYF. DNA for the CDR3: TGTGCCAGCAGCACAACGGGACTTACCTCTGGAAACACCATATATTTT.

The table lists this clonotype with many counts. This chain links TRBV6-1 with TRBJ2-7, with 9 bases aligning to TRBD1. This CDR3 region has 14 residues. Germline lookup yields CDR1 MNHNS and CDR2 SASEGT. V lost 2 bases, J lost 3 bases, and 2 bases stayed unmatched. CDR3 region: CASSERGQGYEQYF. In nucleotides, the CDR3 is TGTGCCAGCAGTGAACGGGGACAGGGCTACGAGCAGTACTTC.

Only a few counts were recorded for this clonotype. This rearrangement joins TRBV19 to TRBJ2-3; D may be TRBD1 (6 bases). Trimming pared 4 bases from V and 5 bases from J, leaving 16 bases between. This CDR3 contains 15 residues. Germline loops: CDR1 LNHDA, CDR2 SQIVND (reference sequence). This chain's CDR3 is CASSTYRDLIDTQYF. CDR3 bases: TGTGCCAGTAGTACCTACAGGGACCTGATAGATACGCAGTATTTT.

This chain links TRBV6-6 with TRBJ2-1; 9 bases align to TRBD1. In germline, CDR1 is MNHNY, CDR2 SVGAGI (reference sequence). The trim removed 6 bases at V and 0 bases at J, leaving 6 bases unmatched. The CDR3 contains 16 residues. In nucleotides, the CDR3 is TGTGCCAGCAGCCCCAGACAGGGGGGCTCCTACAATGAGCAGTTCTTC. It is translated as CASSPRQGGSYNEQFF.

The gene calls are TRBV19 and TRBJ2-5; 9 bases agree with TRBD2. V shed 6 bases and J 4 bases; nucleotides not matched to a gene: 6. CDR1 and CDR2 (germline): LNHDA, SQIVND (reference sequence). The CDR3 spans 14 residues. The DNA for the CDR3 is TGTGCCAGTAGCATGACTAGCGGTCGAGAGACCCAGTACTTC. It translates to CASSMTSGRETQYF.

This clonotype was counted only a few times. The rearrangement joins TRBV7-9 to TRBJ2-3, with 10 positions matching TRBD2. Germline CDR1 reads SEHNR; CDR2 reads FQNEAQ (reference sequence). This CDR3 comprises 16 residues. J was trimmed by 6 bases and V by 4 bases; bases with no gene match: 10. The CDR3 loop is CASSSPIAGGLDTQYF. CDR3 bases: TGTGCCAGCAGCTCTCCCATAGCGGGGGGCCTCGATACGCAGTATTTT.

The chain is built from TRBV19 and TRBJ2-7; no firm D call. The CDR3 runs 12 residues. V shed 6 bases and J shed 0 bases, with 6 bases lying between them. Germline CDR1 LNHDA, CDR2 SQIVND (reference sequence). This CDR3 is CASSVSSYEQYV. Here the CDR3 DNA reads TGTGCCAGTAGCGTCAGCTCCTACGAGCAGTACGTC.

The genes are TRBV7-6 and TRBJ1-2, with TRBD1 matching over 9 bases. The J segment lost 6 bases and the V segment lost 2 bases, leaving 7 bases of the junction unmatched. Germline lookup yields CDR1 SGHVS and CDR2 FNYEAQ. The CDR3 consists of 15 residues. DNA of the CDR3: TGTGCCAGCAGCTTATTGGTGGACAGGGGTGATGGCTACACCTTC. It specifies CASSLLVDRGDGYTF. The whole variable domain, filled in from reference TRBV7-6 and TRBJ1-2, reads GAGVSQSPRYKVTKRGQDVALRCDPISGHVSLYWYRQALGQGPEFLTYFNYEAQQDKSGLPNDRFSAERPEGSISTLTIQRTEQRDSAMYRCASSLLVDRGDGYTFGSGTRLTVV.

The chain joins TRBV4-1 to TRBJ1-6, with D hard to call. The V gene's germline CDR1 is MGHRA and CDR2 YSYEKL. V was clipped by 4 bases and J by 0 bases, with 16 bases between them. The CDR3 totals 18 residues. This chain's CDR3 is CASSPSLIGSSYNSPLHF. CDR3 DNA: TGCGCCAGCAGCCCATCCCTTATCGGGAGCTCCTATAATTCACCCCTCCACTTT.

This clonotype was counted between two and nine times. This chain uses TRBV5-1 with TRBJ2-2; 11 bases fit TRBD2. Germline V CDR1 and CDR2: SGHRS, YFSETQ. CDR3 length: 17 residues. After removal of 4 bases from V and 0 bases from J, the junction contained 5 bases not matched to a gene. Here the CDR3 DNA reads TGCGCCAGCAGCCCAGGGACTAGCGGAGCGAACACCGGGGAGCTGTTTTTT. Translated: CASSPGTSGANTGELFF.

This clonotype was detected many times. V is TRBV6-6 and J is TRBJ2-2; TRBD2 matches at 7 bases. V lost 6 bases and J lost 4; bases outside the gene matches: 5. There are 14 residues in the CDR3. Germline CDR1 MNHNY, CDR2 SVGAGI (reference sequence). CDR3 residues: CASSFGGGTGELFF. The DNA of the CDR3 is TGTGCCAGCAGCTTCGGCGGGGGCACCGGGGAGCTGTTTTTT.

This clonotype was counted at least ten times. DNA for the CDR3: TGTGCCAGCAGTCAGGACGACTCTGAGCAGTACTTC. It codes for CASSQDDSEQYF. This chain joins TRBV7-9 and TRBJ2-7, with unresolved D. V lost 6 bases and J lost 7, with 13 bases in between. Germline V gene data show CDR1 as SEHNR and CDR2 as FQNEAQ (reference sequence). CDR3 size: 12 residues.

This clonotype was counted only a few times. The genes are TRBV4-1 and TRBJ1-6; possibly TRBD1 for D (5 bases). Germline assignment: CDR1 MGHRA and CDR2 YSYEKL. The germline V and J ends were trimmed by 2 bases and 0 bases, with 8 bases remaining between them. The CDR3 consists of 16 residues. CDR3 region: CASSQTGSSYNSPLHF. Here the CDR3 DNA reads TGCGCCAGCAGCCAAACAGGAAGCTCCTATAATTCACCCCTCCACTTT.

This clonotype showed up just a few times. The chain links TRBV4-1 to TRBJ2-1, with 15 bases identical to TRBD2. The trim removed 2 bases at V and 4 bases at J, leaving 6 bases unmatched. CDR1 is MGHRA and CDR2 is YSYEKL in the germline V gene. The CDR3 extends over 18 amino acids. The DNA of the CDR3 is TGCGCCAGCAGCCAACTCCGGGGACTAGCGGGGGGTTACAATGAGCAGTTCTTC. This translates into CASSQLRGLAGGYNEQFF.

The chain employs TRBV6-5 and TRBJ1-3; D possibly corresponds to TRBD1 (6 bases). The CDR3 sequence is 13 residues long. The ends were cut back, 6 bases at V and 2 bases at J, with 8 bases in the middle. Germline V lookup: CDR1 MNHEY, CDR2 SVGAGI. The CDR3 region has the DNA TGTGCCAGCAGAACAGGGACTGGAAACACCATATATTTT. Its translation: CASRTGTGNTIYF.

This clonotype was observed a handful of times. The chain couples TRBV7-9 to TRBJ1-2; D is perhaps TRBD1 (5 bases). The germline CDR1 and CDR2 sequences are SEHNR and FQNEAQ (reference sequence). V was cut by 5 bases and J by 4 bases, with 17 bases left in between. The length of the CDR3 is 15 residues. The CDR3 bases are TGTGCCAGCAGCCGGGCGCGTGGGGGTGGCTATGGCTACACCTTC. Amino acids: CASSRARGGGYGYTF.

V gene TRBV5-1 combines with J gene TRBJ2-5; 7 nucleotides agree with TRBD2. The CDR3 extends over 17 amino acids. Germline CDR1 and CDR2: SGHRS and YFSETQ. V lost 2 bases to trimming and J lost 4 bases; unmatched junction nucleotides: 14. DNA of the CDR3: TGCGCCAGCAGCTTCCGGGACTATCACCCCCAGGGAGAGACCCAGTACTTC. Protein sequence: CASSFRDYHPQGETQYF. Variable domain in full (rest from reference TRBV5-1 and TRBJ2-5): KAGVTQTPRYLIKTRGQQVTLSCSPISGHRSVSWYQQTPGQGLQFLFEYFSETQRNKGNFPGRFSGRQFSNSRSEMNVSTLELGDSALYLCASSFRDYHPQGETQYFGPGTRLLVL.

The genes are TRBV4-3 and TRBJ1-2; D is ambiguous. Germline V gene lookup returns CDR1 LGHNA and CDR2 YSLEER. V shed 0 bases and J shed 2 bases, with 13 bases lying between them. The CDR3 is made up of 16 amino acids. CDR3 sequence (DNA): TGCGCCAGCAGCCAAGATAGTGAATACAGCAACTATGGCTACACCTTC. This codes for CASSQDSEYSNYGYTF.

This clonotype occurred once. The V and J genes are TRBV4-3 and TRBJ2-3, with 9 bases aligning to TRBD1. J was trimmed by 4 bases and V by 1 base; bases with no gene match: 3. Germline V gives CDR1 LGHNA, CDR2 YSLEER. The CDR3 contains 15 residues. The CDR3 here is CASSQGDRAADTQYF. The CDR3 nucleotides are TGCGCCAGCAGCCAAGGGGACAGGGCGGCAGATACGCAGTATTTT.

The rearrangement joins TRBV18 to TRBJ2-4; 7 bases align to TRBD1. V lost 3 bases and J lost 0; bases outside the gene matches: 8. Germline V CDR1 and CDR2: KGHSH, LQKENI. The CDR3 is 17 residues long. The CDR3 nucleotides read TGTGCCAGCTCACCCAATCGGGACAGACTAGCCAAAAACATTCAGTACTTC. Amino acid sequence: CASSPNRDRLAKNIQYF. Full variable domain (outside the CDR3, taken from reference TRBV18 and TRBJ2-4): NAGVMQNPRHLVRRRGQEARLRCSPMKGHSHVYWYRQLPEEGLKFMVYLQKENIIDESGMPKERFSAEFPKEGPSILRIQQVVRGDSAAYFCASSPNRDRLAKNIQYFGAGTRLSVL.

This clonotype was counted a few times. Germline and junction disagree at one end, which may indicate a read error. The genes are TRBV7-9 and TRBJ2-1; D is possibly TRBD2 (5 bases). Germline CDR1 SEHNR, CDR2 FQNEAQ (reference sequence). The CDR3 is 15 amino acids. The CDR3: CASTLPRAGDNEQFF. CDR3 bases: TGTGCCAGCACCTTACCGAGGGCCGGAGACAATGAGCAGTTCTTC.